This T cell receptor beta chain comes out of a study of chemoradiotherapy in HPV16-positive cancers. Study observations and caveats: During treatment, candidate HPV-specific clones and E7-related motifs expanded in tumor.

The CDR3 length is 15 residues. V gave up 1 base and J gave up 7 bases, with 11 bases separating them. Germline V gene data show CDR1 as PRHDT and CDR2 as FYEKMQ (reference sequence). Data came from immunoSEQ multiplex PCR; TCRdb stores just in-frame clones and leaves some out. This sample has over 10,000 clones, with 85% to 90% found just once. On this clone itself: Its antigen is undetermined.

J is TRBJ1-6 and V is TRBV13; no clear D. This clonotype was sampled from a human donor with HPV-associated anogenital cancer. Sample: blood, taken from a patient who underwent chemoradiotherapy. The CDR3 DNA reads TGTGCCAGCAGCTTAGAAGGCAGCTTCAATTCACCCCTCCACTTT. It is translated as CASSLEGSFNSPLHF.